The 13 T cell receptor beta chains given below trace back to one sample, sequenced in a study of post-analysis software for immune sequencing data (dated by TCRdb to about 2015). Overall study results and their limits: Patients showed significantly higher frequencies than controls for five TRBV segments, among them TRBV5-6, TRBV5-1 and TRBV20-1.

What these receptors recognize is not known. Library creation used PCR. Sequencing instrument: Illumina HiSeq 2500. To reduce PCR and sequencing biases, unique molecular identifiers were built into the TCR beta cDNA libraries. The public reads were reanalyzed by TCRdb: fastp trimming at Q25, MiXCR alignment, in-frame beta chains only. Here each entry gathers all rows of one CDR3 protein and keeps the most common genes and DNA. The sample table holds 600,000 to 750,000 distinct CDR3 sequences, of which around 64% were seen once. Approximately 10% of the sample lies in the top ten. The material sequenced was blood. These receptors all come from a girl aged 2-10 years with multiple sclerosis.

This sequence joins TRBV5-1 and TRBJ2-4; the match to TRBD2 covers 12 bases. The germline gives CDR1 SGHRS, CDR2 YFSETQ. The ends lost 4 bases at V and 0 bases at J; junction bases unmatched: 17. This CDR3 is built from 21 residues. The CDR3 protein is CASSPETPGLAGREAKNIQYF. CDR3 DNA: TGCGCCAGCAGCCCCGAGACCCCGGGACTAGCGGGCAGAGAAGCCAAAAACATTCAGTACTTC.

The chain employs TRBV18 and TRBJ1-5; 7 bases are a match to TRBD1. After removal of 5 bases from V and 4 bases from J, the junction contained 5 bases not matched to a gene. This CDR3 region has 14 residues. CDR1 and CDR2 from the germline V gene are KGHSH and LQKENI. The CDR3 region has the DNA TGTGCCAGCTCAGGCACAGGGGAAAATCAGCCCCAGCATTTT. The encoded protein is CASSGTGENQPQHF.

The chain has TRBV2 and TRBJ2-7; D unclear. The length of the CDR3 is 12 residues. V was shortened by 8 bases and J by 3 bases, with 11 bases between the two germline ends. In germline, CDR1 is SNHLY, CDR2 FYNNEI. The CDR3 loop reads CASYLGGYEQYF. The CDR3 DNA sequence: TGTGCCAGCTATTTGGGTGGCTACGAGCAGTACTTC.

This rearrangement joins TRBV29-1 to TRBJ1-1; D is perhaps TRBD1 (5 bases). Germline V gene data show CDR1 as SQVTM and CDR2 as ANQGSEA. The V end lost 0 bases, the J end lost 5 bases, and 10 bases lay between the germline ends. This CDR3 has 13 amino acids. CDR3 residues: CSVEEQGLTEAFF. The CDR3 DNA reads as TGCAGCGTTGAAGAGCAGGGCTTGACTGAAGCTTTCTTT.

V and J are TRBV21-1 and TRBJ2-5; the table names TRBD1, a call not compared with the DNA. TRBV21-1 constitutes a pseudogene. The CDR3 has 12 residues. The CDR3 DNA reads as TGTGCCAGCAGGCAGGGGGAAGAGACCCAGTACTTC. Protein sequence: CASRQGEETQYF.

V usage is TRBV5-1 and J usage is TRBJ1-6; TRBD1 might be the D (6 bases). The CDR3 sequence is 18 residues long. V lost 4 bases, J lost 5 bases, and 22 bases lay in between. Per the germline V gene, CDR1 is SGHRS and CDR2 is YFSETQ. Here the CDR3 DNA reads TGCGCCAGCAGCCTGCGGGGGGCGCTGAGTGCGGATAATTCACCCCTCCACTTT. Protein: CASSLRGALSADNSPLHF.

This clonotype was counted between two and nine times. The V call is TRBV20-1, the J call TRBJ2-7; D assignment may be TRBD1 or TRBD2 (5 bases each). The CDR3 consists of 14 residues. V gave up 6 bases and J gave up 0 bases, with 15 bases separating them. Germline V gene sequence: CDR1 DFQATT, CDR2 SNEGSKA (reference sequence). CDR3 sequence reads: CSALVGTGSYEQYF. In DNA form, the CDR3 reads TGCAGTGCCCTTGTAGGGACGGGCTCCTACGAGCAGTACTTC.

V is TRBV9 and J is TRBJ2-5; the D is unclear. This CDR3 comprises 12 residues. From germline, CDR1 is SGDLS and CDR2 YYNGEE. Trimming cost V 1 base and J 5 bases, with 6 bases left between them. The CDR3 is CASSVYDETQYF. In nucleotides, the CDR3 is TGTGCCAGCAGCGTATATGATGAGACCCAGTACTTC. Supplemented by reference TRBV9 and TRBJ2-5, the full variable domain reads DSGVTQTPKHLITATGQRVTLRCSPRSGDLSVYWYQQSLDQGLQFLIQYYNGEERAKGNILERFSAQQFPDLHSELNLSSLELGDSALYFCASSVYDETQYFGPGTRLLVL.

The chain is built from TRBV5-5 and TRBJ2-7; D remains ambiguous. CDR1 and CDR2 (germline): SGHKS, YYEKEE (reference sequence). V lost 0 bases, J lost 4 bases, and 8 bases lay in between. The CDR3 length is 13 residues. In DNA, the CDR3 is TGTGCCAGCAGCTTGGCCGCACAGTACGAGCAGTACTTC. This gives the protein CASSLAAQYEQYF.

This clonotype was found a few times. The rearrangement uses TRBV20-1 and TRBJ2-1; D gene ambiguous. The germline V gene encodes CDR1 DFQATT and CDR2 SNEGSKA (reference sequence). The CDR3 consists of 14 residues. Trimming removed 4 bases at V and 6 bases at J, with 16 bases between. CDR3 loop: CSATRDSSGNEQFF. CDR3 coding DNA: TGCAGTGCTACCAGAGACTCCTCCGGCAATGAGCAGTTCTTC.

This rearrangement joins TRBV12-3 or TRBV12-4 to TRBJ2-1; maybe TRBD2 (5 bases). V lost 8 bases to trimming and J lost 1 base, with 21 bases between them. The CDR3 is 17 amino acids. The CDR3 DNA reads TGTGCCAGCGGCTTTGGGAGAGTCCAAAAGTCCTACAATGAGCAGTTCTTC. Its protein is CASGFGRVQKSYNEQFF.

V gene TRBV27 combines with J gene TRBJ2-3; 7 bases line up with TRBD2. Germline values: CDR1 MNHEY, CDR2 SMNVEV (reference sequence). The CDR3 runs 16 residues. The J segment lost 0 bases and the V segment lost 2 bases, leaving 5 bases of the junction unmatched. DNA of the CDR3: TGTGCCAGCAGTTTAGGGGGGGTGTGGAGCACAGATACGCAGTATTTT. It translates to CASSLGGVWSTDTQYF.

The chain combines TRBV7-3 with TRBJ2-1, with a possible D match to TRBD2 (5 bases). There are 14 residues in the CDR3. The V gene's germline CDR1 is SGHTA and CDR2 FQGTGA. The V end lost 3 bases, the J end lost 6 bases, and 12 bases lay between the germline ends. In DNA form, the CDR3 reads TGTGCCAGCAGCTTTGAGGTAGCGTCCAATGAGCAGTTCTTC. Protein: CASSFEVASNEQFF.